The 2 T cell receptor beta chains presented below share a single source sample, sequenced in a study of T cell repertoires in cytomegalovirus infection. TCRdb fed the reads into MiXCR, producing one record per CDR3 protein. The profile shows more than 250,000 distinct CDR3 sequences, around 13% of them singletons. The sequenced sample was PBMCs. Receptor source: a human donor in good health (CMV status not recorded). Some clones in this sample may be carry-over from other donors' samples.

The chain has TRBV5-4 and TRBJ2-1; TRBD2 is a possible D gene (6 bases). The germline V and J ends were trimmed by 3 bases and 9 bases, with 28 bases remaining between them. CDR1 and CDR2 from the germline V gene are SGHNT and YYREEE (reference sequence). The CDR3 is 18 residues long. This chain's CDR3 is CASSWNAGTHGRAGEQFF. The CDR3 DNA sequence: TGTGCCAGCAGCTGGAATGCCGGGACTCATGGTCGGGCGGGTGAGCAGTTCTTC.

This clonotype appeared a few times. J is TRBJ2-1 and V is TRBV6-6, with TRBD2 matching 14 bases. CDR3 length equals 19 residues. J gave up 3 bases and V 6 bases, and 13 bases lay outside the gene matches. Germline V gene data show CDR1 as MNHNY and CDR2 as SVGAGI (reference sequence). The CDR3 here is CASRTGTSGSDPFYNEQFF. The CDR3 DNA is TGTGCCAGCAGGACGGGGACTAGCGGGAGCGACCCTTTCTACAATGAGCAGTTCTTC.